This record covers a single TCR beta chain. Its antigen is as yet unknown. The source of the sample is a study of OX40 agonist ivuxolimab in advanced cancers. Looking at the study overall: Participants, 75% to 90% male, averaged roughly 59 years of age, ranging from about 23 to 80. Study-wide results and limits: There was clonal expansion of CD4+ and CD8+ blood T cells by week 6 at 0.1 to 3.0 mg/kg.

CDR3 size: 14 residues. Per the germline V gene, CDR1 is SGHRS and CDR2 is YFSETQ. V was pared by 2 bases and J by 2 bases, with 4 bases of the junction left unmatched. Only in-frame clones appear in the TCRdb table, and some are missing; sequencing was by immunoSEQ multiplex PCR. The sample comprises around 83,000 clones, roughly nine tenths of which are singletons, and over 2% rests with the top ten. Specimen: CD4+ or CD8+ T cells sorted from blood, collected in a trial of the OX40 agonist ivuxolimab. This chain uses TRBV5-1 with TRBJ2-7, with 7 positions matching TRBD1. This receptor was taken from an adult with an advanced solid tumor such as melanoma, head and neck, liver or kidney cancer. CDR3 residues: CASSLQGMTYEQYF. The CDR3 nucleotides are TGCGCCAGCAGCTTACAGGGGATGACCTACGAGCAGTACTTC. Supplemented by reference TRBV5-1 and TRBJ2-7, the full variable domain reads KAGVTQTPRYLIKTRGQQVTLSCSPISGHRSVSWYQQTPGQGLQFLFEYFSETQRNKGNFPGRFSGRQFSNSRSEMNVSTLELGDSALYLCASSLQGMTYEQYFGPGTRLTVT.